Only one count was recorded for the clone carrying this T cell receptor (beta chain). Authors' processing steps: Amplified reference gene primers provided the basis for estimating nucleated cell counts. Libraries were prepared by immunoSEQ multiplex PCR; TCRdb keeps only in-frame clonotypes and omits some of them. That table furnishes V, J and clone size, whereas the DNA furnished D and trimming. The sample consists of fewer than 95,000 clones, roughly 88% of them appearing once. The germline CDR1 and CDR2 sequences are SGHRS and YFSETQ. Germline trimming cut 3 bases from V and 2 bases from J; bases unmatched to any gene: 9. This CDR3 spans 16 amino acids. The entry originates in a study of blood T cell repertoires in COVID-19. Study background: Researchers got acute and convalescent COVID-19 samples from the United States, Italy and Spain. T cells, B-cell-depleted T cells, or PBMCs supplied cDNA or gDNA.

The sequence came from a man aged 50 or older with active or convalescent COVID-19. Sequencing was carried out using peripheral blood. V usage is TRBV5-1 and J usage is TRBJ2-3; 7 bases line up with TRBD1. CDR3 DNA: TGCGCCAGCAGCTCCCATGAGGGGGCCCCCACAGATACGCAGTATTTT. It translates to CASSSHEGAPTDTQYF.